What follows are 3 T cell receptor beta chains derived from one specimen sequenced in a study of regulatory T cells in long-lasting Graves disease. Time point given: newly diagnosed GD, antithyroid drugs for less than 3 months. The TCR library was prepared using RNA isolated from PBMCs. Arm-PCR of CDR3 regions with iRepertoire HTBI primers generated TCR beta libraries. TCRdb used MiXCR to reprocess the multiplex PCR reads, holding one entry per CDR3 protein. The sample holds about half a million distinct CDR3 sequences, around 12% seen once. The same sample was also used in a study of T cells in Graves' hyperthyroidism and ophthalmopathy.

Specimen: peripheral blood mononuclear cells (PBMCs), collected at new diagnosis, from a patient treated with antithyroid drugs. All receptors derive from a woman in her 30s with Graves disease.

This clonotype occurred many times. This sequence joins TRBV28 and TRBJ1-2, with a weak D call TRBD1 (5 bases). From germline, CDR1 is MDHEN and CDR2 SYDVKM. This CDR3 contains 15 residues. Between the trimmed V and J ends, which lost 7 bases and 2 bases, there was a span of 17 bases. Here the CDR3 DNA reads TGTGCCAGCACACCCCCCGGGGCAAGGAACTATGGCTACACCTTC. It encodes CASTPPGARNYGYTF.

The chain uses TRBV24-1 and TRBJ2-3; 13 bases match TRBD2. Germline CDR1 and CDR2: KGHDR and SFDVKD. V shed 5 bases, J shed 6 bases, and the junction held 13 bases outside the gene matches. The CDR3 runs to 18 residues. CDR3 nucleotides: TGTGCCACCAGTGGTGCCATCACTAGCGGGAGGGCCAGGGATACGCAGTATTTT. This sequence encodes CATSGAITSGRARDTQYF.

This clonotype was counted a few times. The rearrangement joins TRBV6-4 to TRBJ2-7; 12 bases fit TRBD1. CDR3 length: 16 residues. Germline CDR1 is MRHNA and CDR2 is SNTAGT. V was clipped by 5 bases and J by 5 bases; unmatched bases: 10. The CDR3 nucleotides are TGTGCCAGCAGTCGCTCTCCGGGACAGGGGGCCCACGAGCAGTACTTC. Its protein is CASSRSPGQGAHEQYF.